The sequence of this TCR beta chain was determined in a study of long-term antiretroviral therapy in people with HIV. Study-wide results and caveats: Every time point showed a repertoire led by clones expanded before ART. Comparison with controls showed narrower CDR3 length ranges in HIV repertoires. The study collected no data on ART adherence, viral resistance or therapy changes.

HIV-positive participants all received treatment in the United States. Deletions cut 7 bases from V and 6 bases from J, with 13 bases between. Germline V gene sequence: CDR1 MNHNS, CDR2 SASEGT. The CDR3 has 12 residues. Survey-level immunoSEQ v3.0 assays were run. Data came from immunoSEQ multiplex PCR; TCRdb stores just in-frame clones and leaves some out. The sample holds over 15,000 clones, approximately 86% seen once. In the case of this clone: The antigen remains undetermined.

Sample: unsorted PBMCs, taken 0.5 years after starting antiretroviral therapy. The J gene is TRBJ2-7, the V gene TRBV6-1; a weak D match, TRBD1 (6 bases). The sequence was collected from a man aged 35 to 55 with HIV. The CDR3 here is CASTGQNREQYF. CDR3 nucleotide sequence: TGTGCCAGCACTGGACAGAATCGCGAGCAGTACTTC.